A single T cell receptor (beta chain) is shown here with its context. Authors' methods: For nucleated cells, counts were estimated from reference gene primer amplification. Measured with immunoSEQ multiplex PCR; TCRdb has only the in-frame clones, and not every one. That table gives V, J and clone size, and the DNA gave D and trimming. Of approximately 97,000 clones in the sample, about 88% are singletons; the top ten hold about 19%. The sample comes from a study of blood T cell repertoires in COVID-19. Study details: The origin of the acute and convalescent COVID-19 samples was the United States, Italy and Spain. In each case, the material was cDNA or gDNA derived from T cells, B-cell-depleted T cells, or PBMCs.

CDR3 length: 13 amino acids. Between the trimmed V and J ends, which lost 3 bases and 3 bases, there was a span of 8 bases. The germline gives CDR1 LGHDT, CDR2 YNNKEL (reference sequence). The material sequenced was peripheral blood. This sequence joins TRBV3-1 (or the pseudogene TRBV3-2) and TRBJ1-2; TRBD1 is a possible D gene (5 bases). This TCR was recovered from a woman aged 80 or over with acute or convalescent COVID-19. The CDR3 region has the DNA TGTGCCAGCAGCCACGGCAGGGACTATGGCTACACCTTC. It encodes CASSHGRDYGYTF.